Below, 21 T cell receptor beta chains from the same sample are listed, as sequenced in a study of CD8+CD57+ T cells in acquired aplastic anemia. Genomic DNA templated the TCR beta VDJ and CDR3 profiling. One entry per CDR3 protein results from TCRdb running MiXCR on the reads. The sample has 250,000 to 300,000 distinct CDR3 sequences, 56% seen once. The authors sequenced patients whose flow cytometry had shown CD8+CD57+ cell expansion. The material sequenced was sorted CD4+, CD8+, or CD8+CD57+ T cells (not recorded which) from PBMCs. The receptors shown here come from a human donor with aplastic anemia.

This chain links TRBV7-9 with TRBJ2-7; TRBD1 aligns across 9 bases. The CDR3 has 14 amino acids. In germline, CDR1 is SEHNR, CDR2 FQNEAQ (reference sequence). V was pared by 2 bases and J by 5 bases, with 4 bases of the junction left unmatched. The CDR3 reads CASSLRDRVHEQYF. CDR3 sequence (DNA): TGTGCCAGCAGCTTACGGGACAGGGTTCACGAGCAGTACTTC. The full variable domain, in which reference TRBV7-9 and TRBJ2-7 provide the parts outside the CDR3, is DTGVSQNPRHKITKRGQNVTFRCDPISEHNRLYWYRQTLGQGPEFLTYFQNEAQLEKSRLLSDRFSAERPKGSFSTLEIQRTEQGDSAMYLCASSLRDRVHEQYFGPGTRLTVT.

This clonotype was counted at least ten times. J is TRBJ2-7 and V is TRBV6-1, with D unresolved. CDR3 length: 14 amino acids. The germline V gene encodes CDR1 MNHNS and CDR2 SASEGT. V was clipped by 2 bases and J by 0 bases, with 8 bases between them. Written as DNA, the CDR3 is TGTGCCAGCAGTGAATTTTTCAGCTCCTACGAGCAGTACTTC. Its translation: CASSEFFSSYEQYF.

This chain connects TRBV24-1 to TRBJ2-1; D possibly corresponds to TRBD2 (6 bases). The CDR3 consists of 16 residues. Germline V lookup: CDR1 KGHDR, CDR2 SFDVKD. The V and J ends lost 3 bases and 0 bases respectively, with 11 bases between them. CDR3: CATSDATGSSYNEQFF. The CDR3 DNA reads TGTGCCACCAGTGATGCTACCGGGAGCTCCTACAATGAGCAGTTCTTC.

The table lists this clonotype with many counts. The chain is built from TRBV20-1 and TRBJ2-1; 15 bases are a match to TRBD2. The CDR3 is 18 residues long. CDR1 DFQATT and CDR2 SNEGSKA come from the germline V gene (reference sequence). V was pared by 1 base and J by 3 bases, with 7 bases of the junction left unmatched. CDR3 in amino acids: CSARGTSGRAGSYNEQFF. CDR3 DNA sequence: TGCAGTGCTAGAGGGACTAGCGGGAGGGCCGGGAGCTACAATGAGCAGTTCTTC.

The J gene is TRBJ2-1, the V gene TRBV2; TRBD2 matches 11 bases. CDR1 and CDR2 from the germline V gene are SNHLY and FYNNEI. CDR3 length: 15 amino acids. With 6 bases clipped from V and 8 bases from J, the junction kept 9 bases outside the gene matches. CDR3 sequence (DNA): TGTGCCAGCAGGTCGGGTAGCGGGAGGGTCCATGAGCAGTTCTTC. This gives the protein CASRSGSGRVHEQFF.

V is TRBV2 and J is TRBJ2-3, with TRBD2 identical over 7 bases. CDR1 and CDR2 (germline): SNHLY, FYNNEI. The CDR3 extends over 15 amino acids. This CDR3 reads CASAGISGKIDTQYF. CDR3 nucleotides: TGTGCTAGCGCTGGTATAAGCGGGAAGATAGATACGCAGTATTTT.

The rearrangement uses TRBV7-8 and TRBJ2-7, with 8 bases fitting TRBD1. Germline assignment: CDR1 SGHVS and CDR2 FQNEAQ. V shed 1 base and J 3 bases; nucleotides not matched to a gene: 8. CDR3 size: 16 residues. CDR3 loop: CASSLVIRQGNYEQYF. As DNA, the CDR3 is TGTGCCAGCAGCTTAGTAATCCGACAGGGGAACTACGAGCAGTACTTC. Full variable domain (rest looked up from reference TRBV7-8 and TRBJ2-7): GAGVSQSPRYKVAKRGQDVALRCDPISGHVSLFWYQQALGQGPEFLTYFQNEAQLDKSGLPSDRFFAERPEGSVSTLKIQRTQQEDSAVYLCASSLVIRQGNYEQYFGPGTRLTVT.

This sequence joins TRBV10-1 and TRBJ1-1, with D perhaps TRBD1 (6 bases). The germline V and J ends were trimmed by 0 bases and 1 base, with 12 bases remaining between them. The CDR3 runs 16 residues. Germline CDR1 WNHNN, CDR2 SYGVQD (reference sequence). In DNA form, the CDR3 reads TGCGCCAGCAGTGAGTCAAACAGGGTGACGAACACTGAAGCTTTCTTT. Translating gives CASSESNRVTNTEAFF.

DNA for the CDR3: TGTGCCAGCAGCGTAGAGGCTAGCGGGTCCTCCTACGAGCAGTACTTC. Its protein product is CASSVEASGSSYEQYF. This chain uses TRBV9 with TRBJ2-7; 8 nucleotides line up with TRBD2. Germline loops: CDR1 SGDLS, CDR2 YYNGEE. The CDR3 contains 16 residues. After removal of 0 bases from V and 0 bases from J, the junction contained 5 bases not matched to a gene.

This clonotype was found a few times. The genes are TRBV29-1 and TRBJ2-1; TRBD2 agrees at 10 bases. This CDR3 comprises 18 residues. J gave up 6 bases and V 8 bases, and 22 bases lay outside the gene matches. CDR1 is SQVTM and CDR2 is ANQGSEA in the germline V gene. This chain's CDR3 is CSLSPRSGGALGRNEQFF. The DNA of the CDR3 is TGCAGCTTAAGCCCAAGGAGCGGGGGGGCTTTGGGTCGCAATGAGCAGTTCTTC.

The gene calls are TRBV20-1 and TRBJ2-1, with D possibly called TRBD1 or TRBD2 (5 bases each). The V gene's germline CDR1 is DFQATT and CDR2 SNEGSKA (reference sequence). This CDR3 has 14 residues. The germline V and J ends were trimmed by 6 bases and 9 bases, with 21 bases remaining between them. The CDR3 DNA reads as TGCAGTGCGGGACGCGTTGGGAGTATCGGTGAGCAGTTCTTC. Protein: CSAGRVGSIGEQFF.

A remark on this clonotype: Being one base from a much bigger clone, this may be a read error. The CDR3 sequence is CASSKKPQPDSYEQHF. DNA of the CDR3: TGTGCCAGCAGTAAAAAACCACAACCCGATTCCTACGAGCAGCACTTC. The chain recombines TRBV27 with TRBJ2-7; D remains ambiguous. This CDR3 is built from 16 residues. Germline V gives CDR1 MNHEY, CDR2 SMNVEV (reference sequence).

This clonotype was counted at least ten times. The J gene is TRBJ1-3, the V gene TRBV6-6, with 8 bases lining up with TRBD1. V gave up 9 bases and J gave up 6 bases; unmatched junction bases: 4. Germline CDR1 MNHNY, CDR2 SVGAGI (reference sequence). CDR3 size: 12 residues. The CDR3 here is CASRGQANTIYF. The CDR3 coding sequence is TGTGCCAGTCGGGGACAGGCAAACACCATATATTTT.

This clonotype was detected a few times. This clone may be a read error of a much larger clone one base away. As the CDR3 is not closed by the conserved phenylalanine or tryptophan, this likely results from a read error. This chain joins TRBV12-3 or TRBV12-4 and TRBJ2-3; 11 bases fit TRBD2. There are 17 residues in the CDR3. V lost 4 bases, J lost 3 bases, and 9 bases stayed unmatched. CDR3 in DNA: TGTGCCAGCAGTTCCAGACTAGCGGGGCTTGGTACAGATACGCAGTATCTT. Translated: CASSSRLAGLGTDTQYL.

This clonotype was recorded many times. The chain joins TRBV29-1 to TRBJ2-7; 8 bases are a match to TRBD1. The CDR3 has 13 amino acids. Germline lookup yields CDR1 SQVTM and CDR2 ANQGSEA. J gave up 2 bases and V 4 bases, and 4 bases lay outside the gene matches. CDR3 loop: CSVAGGFTYEQYF. The CDR3 region has the DNA TGCAGCGTTGCAGGGGGCTTCACCTACGAGCAGTACTTC.

The gene calls are TRBV15 and TRBJ2-5; no clear D. CDR3 length: 12 residues. Trimming removed 1 base from V and 5 bases from J, with 5 bases in between. CDR1 is LNHNV, CDR2 YYDKDF, per germline (reference sequence). The CDR3 coding sequence is TGTGCCACCAGCAGAGTTGCGGAGACCCAGTACTTC. Protein product: CATSRVAETQYF.

This chain uses TRBV24-1 with TRBJ1-5; 9 bases align to TRBD1. The CDR3 consists of 16 residues. V was pared by 4 bases and J by 7 bases, with 10 bases of the junction left unmatched. CDR1 and CDR2 (germline): KGHDR, SFDVKD. The chain's CDR3 is CATSEPGTGRFQPQHF. The CDR3 DNA reads as TGTGCCACCAGTGAGCCCGGGACAGGGAGGTTCCAGCCCCAGCATTTT.

This clonotype turned up a few times. The rearrangement uses TRBV7-8 and TRBJ2-2; TRBD2 agrees at 11 bases. Unmatched junction bases numbered 6, after V lost 3 bases and J lost 6 bases. Germline values: CDR1 SGHVS, CDR2 FQNEAQ. This CDR3 is 16 amino acids long. The CDR3 DNA is TGTGCCAGCAGCTTTAGCGGGGGGGCCCTCGCCGGGGAGCTGTTTTTT. Translating gives CASSFSGGALAGELFF.

The chain links TRBV2 to TRBJ2-3; D not certain. Germline V lookup: CDR1 SNHLY, CDR2 FYNNEI. This CDR3 spans 13 amino acids. V lost 7 bases and J 6 bases, leaving 14 bases between the germline ends. The CDR3 DNA reads TGTGCCAGCATCACCCTCACCCCCGATACGCAGTATTTT. It translates to CASITLTPDTQYF.

The V gene is TRBV7-2, the J gene TRBJ1-1, with D hard to call. Germline lookup yields CDR1 SGHTA and CDR2 FQGNSA. Trimming shortened V by 5 bases and J by 2 bases, and 12 bases separated the two germline ends. The CDR3 runs to 14 residues. CDR3 in DNA: TGTGCCAGCAGCCAATCCGGAAGTAACACTGAAGCTTTCTTT. Translating it yields CASSQSGSNTEAFF.

Points on this clonotype: Because the CDR3 is missing its conserved closing phenylalanine or tryptophan, this is likely a read error. The limits of the CDR3 on the DNA are not certain, so only TCRdb's listed CDR3 is given. The CDR3 loop reads CASSLGLAGVSEQSC. The rearrangement joins TRBV5-1 to TRBJ2-1; TRBD2 reflects the table's D call only, with no check against the DNA. With termini counted, the CDR3 has 15 amino acids. Germline V CDR1 and CDR2: SGHRS, YFSETQ.